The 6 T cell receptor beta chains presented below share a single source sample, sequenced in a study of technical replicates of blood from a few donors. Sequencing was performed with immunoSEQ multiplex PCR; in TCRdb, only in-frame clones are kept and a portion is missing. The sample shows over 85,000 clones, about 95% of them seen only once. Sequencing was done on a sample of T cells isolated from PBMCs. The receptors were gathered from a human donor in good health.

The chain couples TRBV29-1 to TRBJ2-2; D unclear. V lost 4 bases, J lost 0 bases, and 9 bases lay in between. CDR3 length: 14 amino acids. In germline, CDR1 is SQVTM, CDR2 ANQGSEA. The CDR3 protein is CSVGVETNTGELFF. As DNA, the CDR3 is TGCAGCGTTGGTGTGGAGACGAACACCGGGGAGCTGTTTTTT.

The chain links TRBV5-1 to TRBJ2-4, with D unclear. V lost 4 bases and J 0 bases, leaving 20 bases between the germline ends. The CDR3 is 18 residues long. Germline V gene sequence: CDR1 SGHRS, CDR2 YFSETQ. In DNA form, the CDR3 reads TGCGCCAGCAGCGCCCGGATCTTCGGCGGTACAGCCAAAAACATTCAGTACTTC. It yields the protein CASSARIFGGTAKNIQYF.

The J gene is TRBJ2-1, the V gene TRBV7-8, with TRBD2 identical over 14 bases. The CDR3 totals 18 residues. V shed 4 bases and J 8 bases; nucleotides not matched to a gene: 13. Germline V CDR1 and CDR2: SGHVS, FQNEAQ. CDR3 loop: CASSWGLAGVWGGDEQFF. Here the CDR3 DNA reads TGTGCCAGCAGCTGGGGACTAGCGGGAGTTTGGGGTGGTGATGAGCAGTTCTTC.

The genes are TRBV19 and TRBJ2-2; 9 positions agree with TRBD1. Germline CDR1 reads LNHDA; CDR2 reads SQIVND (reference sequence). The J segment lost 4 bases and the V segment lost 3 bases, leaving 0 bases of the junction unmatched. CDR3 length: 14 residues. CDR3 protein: CASSMGQGTGELFF. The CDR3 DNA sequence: TGTGCCAGTAGTATGGGACAGGGCACCGGGGAGCTGTTTTTT. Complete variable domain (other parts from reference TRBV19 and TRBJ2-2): DGGITQSPKYLFRKEGQNVTLSCEQNLNHDAMYWYRQDPGQGLRLIYYSQIVNDFQKGDIAEGYSVSREKKESFPLTVTSAQKNPTAFYLCASSMGQGTGELFFGEGSRLTVL.

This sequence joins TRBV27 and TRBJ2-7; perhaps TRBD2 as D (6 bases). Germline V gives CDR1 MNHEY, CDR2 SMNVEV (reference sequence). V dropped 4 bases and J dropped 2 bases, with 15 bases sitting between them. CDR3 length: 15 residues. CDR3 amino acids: CASSYTRGITYEQYF. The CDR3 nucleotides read TGTGCCAGCAGTTATACACGGGGGATTACCTACGAGCAGTACTTC.

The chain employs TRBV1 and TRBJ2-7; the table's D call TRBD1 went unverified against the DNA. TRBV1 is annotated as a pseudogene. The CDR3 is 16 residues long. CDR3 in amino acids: CTSSQIRTGITYEQYF. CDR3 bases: TGCACCAGCAGCCAGATTCGGACAGGGATAACCTACGAGCAGTACTTC.